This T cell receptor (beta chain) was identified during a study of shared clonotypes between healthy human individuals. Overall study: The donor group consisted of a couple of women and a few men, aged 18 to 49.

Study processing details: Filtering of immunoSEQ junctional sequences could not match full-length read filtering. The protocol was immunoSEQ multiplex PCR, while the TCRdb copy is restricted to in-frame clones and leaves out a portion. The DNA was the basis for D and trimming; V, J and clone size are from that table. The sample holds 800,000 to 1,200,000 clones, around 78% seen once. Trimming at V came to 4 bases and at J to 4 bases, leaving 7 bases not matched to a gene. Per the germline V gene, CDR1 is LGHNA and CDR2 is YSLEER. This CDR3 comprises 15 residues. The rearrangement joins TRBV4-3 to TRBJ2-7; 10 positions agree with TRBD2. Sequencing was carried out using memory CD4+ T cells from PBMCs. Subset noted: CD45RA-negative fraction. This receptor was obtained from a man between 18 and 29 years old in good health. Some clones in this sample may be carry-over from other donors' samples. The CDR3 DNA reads TGCGCCAGCAGCCGCCTAGCGGGGGCTGAATACGAGCAGTACTTC. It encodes CASSRLAGAEYEQYF.